The entry below describes one TCR beta chain. The antigen remains undetermined. This sample was taken from a study of cytomegalovirus exposure and HLA in healthy donors. Study conclusions and caveats: Fewer N-insertions than the roughly 630-donor mean were reportedly shown by an Asian-associated ancestry cluster in a later analysis. Diagnosis of cytomegalovirus status made by the classifier reportedly showed high specificity and sensitivity. Most observed TCR sequences were rare, whereas some public TCRs were detected in many donors. The authors enumerated 150 to 200 TCR beta chains as linked to cytomegalovirus.

The V end was cut by 0 bases, the J end by 5 bases, with 14 bases between. This CDR3 is built from 16 residues. CDR1 is SGHRS and CDR2 is YFSETQ in the germline V gene. The primer mix had 60 Vbeta and 13 Jbeta primers. Using immunoSEQ multiplex PCR, the repertoire was profiled, and TCRdb retains in-frame clones only, with some absent. This table lists around 190,000 clones. The rearrangement joins TRBV5-1 to TRBJ2-2, with D possibly matching TRBD2 (5 bases). Sequencing used PBMCs. The TCR sequence derives from a woman aged 25 to 39 in good health and CMV-seropositive. The CDR3 protein is CASSLDPNPGTGELFF. The CDR3 bases are TGCGCCAGCAGCTTGGATCCAAATCCGGGAACCGGGGAGCTGTTTTTT.